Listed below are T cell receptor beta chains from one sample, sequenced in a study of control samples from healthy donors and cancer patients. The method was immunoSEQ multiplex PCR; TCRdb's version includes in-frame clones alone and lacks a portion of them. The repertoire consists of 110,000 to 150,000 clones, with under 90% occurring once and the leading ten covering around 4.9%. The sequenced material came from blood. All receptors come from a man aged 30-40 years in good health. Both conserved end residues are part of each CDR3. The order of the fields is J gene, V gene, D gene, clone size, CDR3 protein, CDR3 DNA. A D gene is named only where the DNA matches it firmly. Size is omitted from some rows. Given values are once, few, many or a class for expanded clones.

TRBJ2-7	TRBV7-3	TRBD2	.	CASSSSGNTYEQYF	TGTGCCAGCAGCTCTAGCGGGAATACCTACGAGCAGTACTTC
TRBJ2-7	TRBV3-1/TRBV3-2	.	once	CASSRRNEQYF	TGTGCCAGCAGCCGGAGGAACGAGCAGTACTTC
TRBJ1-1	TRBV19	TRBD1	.	CATPRDRATEAFF	TGTGCCACCCCAAGGGACAGGGCCACTGAAGCTTTCTTT
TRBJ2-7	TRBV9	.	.	CASSVGAGSSYEQYF	TGTGCCAGCAGCGTAGGGGCTGGGAGCTCCTACGAGCAGTACTTC
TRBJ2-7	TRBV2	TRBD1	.	CASSTTGGREQYF	TGTGCCAGCAGCACGACAGGGGGCCGCGAGCAGTACTTC
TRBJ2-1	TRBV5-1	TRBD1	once	CASSPGTANEQFF	TGCGCCAGCAGCCCCGGGACAGCCAATGAGCAGTTCTTC
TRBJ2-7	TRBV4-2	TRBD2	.	CASSHETSGLPYEQYF	TGTGCCAGCAGCCACGAGACTAGCGGGTTACCCTACGAGCAGTACTTC
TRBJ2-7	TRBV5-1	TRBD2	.	CASSPAGGGVYEQYF	TGCGCCAGCAGCCCAGCGGGGGGGGGAGTCTACGAGCAGTACTTC
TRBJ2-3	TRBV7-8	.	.	CASSGEFTDTQYF	TGTGCCAGCAGCGGGGAATTCACAGATACGCAGTATTTT
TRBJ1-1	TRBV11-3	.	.	CASSLGGTTEAFF	TGTGCCAGCAGCTTAGGAGGGACAACTGAAGCTTTCTTT
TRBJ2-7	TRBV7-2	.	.	CASSTATGYEQYF	TGTGCCAGCAGCACCGCTACGGGATACGAGCAGTACTTC
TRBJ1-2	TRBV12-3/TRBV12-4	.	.	CASSPVTYGYTF	TGTGCCAGCTCTCCGGTCACCTATGGCTACACCTTC
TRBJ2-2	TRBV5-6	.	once	CASSPGAGIPNTGELFF	TGTGCCAGCAGCCCCGGGGCGGGTATCCCGAACACCGGGGAGCTGTTTTTT
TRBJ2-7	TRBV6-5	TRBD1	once	CASSRTGDSSYEQYF	TGTGCCAGCAGCCGGACAGGGGACAGCTCCTACGAGCAGTACTTC
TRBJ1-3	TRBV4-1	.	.	CASSQDGFRAGNTIYF	TGCGCCAGCAGCCAAGATGGGTTCAGGGCTGGAAACACCATATATTTT
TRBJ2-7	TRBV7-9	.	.	CASSLEGAAYEQYF	TGTGCCAGCAGCTTAGAAGGGGCCGCCTACGAGCAGTACTTC
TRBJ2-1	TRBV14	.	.	CASSHNRASGNEQFF	TGTGCCAGCAGCCATAACCGGGCTTCCGGCAATGAGCAGTTCTTC
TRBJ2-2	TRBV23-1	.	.	CASSQTFGIRRATGELFF	TGCGCCAGCAGTCAAACCTTCGGGATCCGCAGGGCCACCGGGGAGCTGTTTTTT
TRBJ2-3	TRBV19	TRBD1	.	CASSTPGTGATDTQYF	TGTGCCAGCAGTACACCCGGGACAGGGGCCACAGATACGCAGTATTTT
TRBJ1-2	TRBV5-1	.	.	CASSLATSGYTF	TGCGCCAGCAGCTTGGCGACGAGTGGCTACACCTTC
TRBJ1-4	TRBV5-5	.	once	CASSLEGLLEKLFF	TGTGCCAGCAGCTTGGAGGGGTTACTTGAAAAACTGTTTTTT
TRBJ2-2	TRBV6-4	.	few	CASSGTPGTGELFF	TGTGCCAGCAGCGGGACCCCCGGGACCGGGGAGCTGTTTTTT
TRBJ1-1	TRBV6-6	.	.	CASSYEGGTEAFF	TGTGCCAGCAGTTACGAAGGGGGCACTGAAGCTTTCTTT
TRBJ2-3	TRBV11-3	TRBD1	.	CASSLLATGVSDTQYF	TGTGCCAGCAGCTTACTTGCGACAGGGGTTTCAGATACGCAGTATTTT
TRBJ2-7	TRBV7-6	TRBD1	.	CASSSTDRVVEQYF	TGTGCCAGCAGCTCAACGGACAGGGTAGTGGAGCAGTACTTC
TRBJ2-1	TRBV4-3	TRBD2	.	CASSQEDYSGRVVEQFF	TGCGCCAGCAGCCAAGAAGATTACAGCGGGAGGGTAGTTGAGCAGTTCTTC
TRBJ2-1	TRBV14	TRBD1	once	CASSRQGRSNEQFF	TGTGCCAGCAGCCGACAGGGGAGGTCCAATGAGCAGTTCTTC
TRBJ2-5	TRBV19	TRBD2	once	CASSPGLAGNQETQYF	TGTGCCAGTAGTCCAGGACTAGCGGGAAACCAAGAGACCCAGTACTTC
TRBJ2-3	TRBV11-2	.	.	CASRWTRDTDTQYF	TGTGCCAGCAGGTGGACACGGGACACAGATACGCAGTATTTT
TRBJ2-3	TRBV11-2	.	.	CALGSSGSDTQYF	TGTGCGCTGGGGTCCTCTGGCTCAGATACGCAGTATTTT
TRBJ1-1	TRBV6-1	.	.	CASSEVLSWGNTEAFF	TGTGCCAGCAGTGAGGTCCTCAGCTGGGGGAACACTGAAGCTTTCTTT
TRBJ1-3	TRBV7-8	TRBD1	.	CASSLTGDSGNTIYF	TGTGCCAGCAGCCTGACAGGGGACTCTGGAAACACCATATATTTT
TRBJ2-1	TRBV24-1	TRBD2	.	CATESLAENEQFF	TGTGCCACCGAGTCACTAGCGGAGAATGAGCAGTTCTTC
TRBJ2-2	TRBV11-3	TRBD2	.	CASSLGLASTGELFF	TGTGCCAGCAGCTTAGGACTAGCCTCCACCGGGGAGCTGTTTTTT
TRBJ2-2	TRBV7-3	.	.	CASSLGRRISSTGELFF	TGTGCCAGCAGCTTAGGGAGACGAATCTCTTCCACCGGGGAGCTGTTTTTT